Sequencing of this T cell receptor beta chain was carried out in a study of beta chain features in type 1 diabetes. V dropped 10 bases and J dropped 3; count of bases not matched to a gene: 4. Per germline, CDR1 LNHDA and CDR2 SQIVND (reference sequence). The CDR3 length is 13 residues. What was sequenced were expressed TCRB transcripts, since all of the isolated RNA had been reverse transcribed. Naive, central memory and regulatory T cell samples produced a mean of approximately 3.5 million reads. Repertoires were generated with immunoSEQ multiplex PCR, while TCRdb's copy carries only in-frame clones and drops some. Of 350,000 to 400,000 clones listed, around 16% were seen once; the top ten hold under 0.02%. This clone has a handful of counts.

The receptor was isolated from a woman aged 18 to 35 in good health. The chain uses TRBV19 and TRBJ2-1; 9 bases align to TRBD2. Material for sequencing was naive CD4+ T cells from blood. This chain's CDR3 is CATSTSGYNEQFF. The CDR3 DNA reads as TGTGCCACATCGACTAGCGGCTACAATGAGCAGTTCTTC.